This entry lists 26 T cell receptor beta chains sequenced from one sample in a study of control samples from healthy donors and cancer patients. Measured with immunoSEQ multiplex PCR; TCRdb has only the in-frame clones, and not every one. The profile shows under 300,000 clones, approximately 80% of them singletons. Sequences were obtained from PBMCs. All receptors derive from a woman in her sixties or seventies with lung cancer.

As DNA, the CDR3 is TGTGCCAGCAGTGAACCCGGGAGTGGCTACAATGAGCAGTTCTTC. Its translation: CASSEPGSGYNEQFF. The chain is built from TRBV25-1 and TRBJ2-1; a weak D match, TRBD2 (6 bases). Germline CDR1 is MGHDK and CDR2 is SYGVNS. CDR3 length: 15 residues. Trimming shortened V by 2 bases and J by 3 bases, and 11 bases separated the two germline ends.

This clone has only one observation. The J gene is TRBJ2-3, the V gene TRBV5-1; tentative D call: TRBD2 (6 bases). V lost 5 bases and J 4 bases, leaving 23 bases between the germline ends. The CDR3 is 17 residues long. The germline CDR1 and CDR2 sequences are SGHRS and YFSETQ. This CDR3 reads CASSSLRGGQGADTQYF. The DNA of the CDR3 is TGCGCCAGCAGTTCTCTGCGGGGCGGGCAGGGTGCAGATACGCAGTATTTT. Together with reference TRBV5-1 and TRBJ2-3, the CDR3 gives the full variable domain: KAGVTQTPRYLIKTRGQQVTLSCSPISGHRSVSWYQQTPGQGLQFLFEYFSETQRNKGNFPGRFSGRQFSNSRSEMNVSTLELGDSALYLCASSSLRGGQGADTQYFGPGTRLTVL.

This chain joins TRBV19 and TRBJ1-2; 8 bases are shared with TRBD1. CDR3 length: 14 amino acids. J lost 1 base, V lost 4 bases, and 2 bases had no gene match. Germline V gives CDR1 LNHDA, CDR2 SQIVND (reference sequence). In nucleotides, the CDR3 is TGTGCCAGTAGTAAGACAGGGGTTAACTATGGCTACACCTTC. Protein: CASSKTGVNYGYTF. Using reference TRBV19 and TRBJ1-2 for the parts outside the CDR3, the full variable domain is DGGITQSPKYLFRKEGQNVTLSCEQNLNHDAMYWYRQDPGQGLRLIYYSQIVNDFQKGDIAEGYSVSREKKESFPLTVTSAQKNPTAFYLCASSKTGVNYGYTFGSGTRLTVV.

The V call is TRBV15, the J call TRBJ1-5, with TRBD1 matching 9 bases. With 3 bases clipped from V and 12 bases from J, the junction kept 12 bases outside the gene matches. Per germline, CDR1 LNHNV and CDR2 YYDKDF (reference sequence). The length of the CDR3 is 15 residues. The DNA of the CDR3 is TGTGCCACCAGCAGTGGGGACAGGGCGTTCGATCTCCAGCATTTT. It codes for CATSSGDRAFDLQHF.

This clone was detected a few times. The chain links TRBV19 to TRBJ2-3; D possibly matches TRBD1 or TRBD2 (6 bases each). CDR1 is LNHDA, CDR2 SQIVND, per germline (reference sequence). V was cut by 5 bases and J by 8 bases, with 17 bases left in between. The CDR3 has 14 amino acids. The CDR3 loop reads CASSELQGLGTQYF. As DNA, the CDR3 is TGTGCCAGTAGTGAACTACAGGGACTCGGTACGCAGTATTTT.

This sequence joins TRBV15 and TRBJ2-7, with D perhaps assigned TRBD1 or TRBD2 (5 bases each). CDR3 length equals 15 residues. Trimming removed 0 bases at V and 6 bases at J, with 15 bases between. Germline assignment: CDR1 LNHNV and CDR2 YYDKDF (reference sequence). CDR3 protein: CATSRDYGDRGEQYF. CDR3 in DNA: TGTGCCACCAGCAGAGATTACGGGGATAGGGGCGAGCAGTACTTC.

The gene calls are TRBV5-1 and TRBJ1-1; D uncertain. The length of the CDR3 is 12 residues. The V end lost 0 bases, the J end lost 11 bases, and 11 bases lay between the germline ends. The germline V gene encodes CDR1 SGHRS and CDR2 YFSETQ. In DNA form, the CDR3 reads TGCGCCAGCAGCTTGGAATTCGGTTCGGCTTTCTTT. Amino acids: CASSLEFGSAFF.

The rearrangement links TRBV5-5 to TRBJ1-5; D is unresolved. Trimming shortened V by 2 bases and J by 0 bases, and 12 bases separated the two germline ends. CDR1 SGHKS and CDR2 YYEKEE come from the germline V gene (reference sequence). This CDR3 region has 16 residues. The CDR3 bases are TGTGCCAGCAGCTTTAGGATCTCGGATAGCAATCAGCCCCAGCATTTT. Its protein is CASSFRISDSNQPQHF. Full variable domain (missing parts from reference TRBV5-5 and TRBJ1-5): DAGVTQSPTHLIKTRGQQVTLRCSPISGHKSVSWYQQVLGQGPQFIFQYYEKEERGRGNFPDRFSARQFPNYSSELNVNALLLGDSALYLCASSFRISDSNQPQHFGDGTRLSIL.

The chain couples TRBV9 to TRBJ2-7, with TRBD2 as a possible D gene (6 bases). The germline V and J ends were trimmed by 0 bases and 0 bases, with 16 bases remaining between them. This CDR3 has 17 residues. Germline CDR1 reads SGDLS; CDR2 reads YYNGEE. CDR3 residues: CASSVGSRGSSSYEQYF. DNA of the CDR3: TGTGCCAGCAGCGTAGGGTCTCGGGGGTCCTCCTCCTACGAGCAGTACTTC.

This chain connects TRBV14 to TRBJ1-6; 8 bases are a match to TRBD1. The CDR3 is made up of 14 amino acids. CDR1 SGHDN and CDR2 FVKESK come from the germline V gene. Trimming at V came to 2 bases and at J to 13 bases, leaving 7 bases not matched to a gene. The CDR3 reads CASSQSGQALPLHF. CDR3 nucleotides: TGTGCCAGCAGCCAATCGGGACAGGCCCTTCCCCTCCACTTT.

The table lists this clone with a few counts. The chain has TRBV6-5 and TRBJ2-1, with 10 bases identical to TRBD2. Looked up from germline, CDR1 is MNHEY and CDR2 is SVGAGI. J gave up 6 bases and V 2 bases, and 4 bases lay outside the gene matches. The CDR3 loop spans 15 amino acids. This chain's CDR3 is CASSYESGRGNEQFF. In nucleotides, the CDR3 is TGTGCCAGCAGTTACGAGAGCGGGAGGGGCAATGAGCAGTTCTTC.

V usage is TRBV28 and J usage is TRBJ1-1; D is unclear. From germline, CDR1 is MDHEN and CDR2 SYDVKM. V shed 3 bases and J shed 1 base, with 6 bases lying between them. This CDR3 has 13 residues. This chain's CDR3 is CASSFPRNTEAFF. The DNA of the CDR3 is TGTGCCAGCAGTTTTCCCAGGAACACTGAAGCTTTCTTT.

This clone was observed a few times. The rearrangement joins TRBV19 to TRBJ2-5; 10 bases agree with TRBD2. The trim removed 5 bases at V and 1 base at J, leaving 7 bases unmatched. Germline V gene lookup returns CDR1 LNHDA and CDR2 SQIVND (reference sequence). This CDR3 region has 16 residues. The CDR3 here is CASSPRLAGVQETQYF. Written as DNA, the CDR3 is TGTGCCAGTAGTCCGCGGCTAGCGGGAGTCCAAGAGACCCAGTACTTC.

This clone was seen only a few times. This chain joins TRBV7-9 and TRBJ1-4; D not resolved. V was clipped by 1 base and J by 8 bases, with 11 bases between them. There are 14 residues in the CDR3. Germline-derived CDR1 and CDR2 are SEHNR and FQNEAQ (reference sequence). In DNA form, the CDR3 reads TGTGCCAGCAGCTTAGGTCTGGCCCACGAAAAACTGTTTTTT. Protein sequence: CASSLGLAHEKLFF.

The CDR3 here is CASRTVAEAFF. CDR3 DNA: TGTGCCAGCAGGACAGTAGCTGAAGCTTTCTTT. The J gene is TRBJ1-1, the V gene TRBV27, with D perhaps matching TRBD1 (5 bases). The CDR3 has 11 residues. V was clipped by 6 bases and J by 6 bases, with 8 bases between them. Germline assignment: CDR1 MNHEY and CDR2 SMNVEV (reference sequence).

The V and J genes are TRBV28 and TRBJ1-2; maybe TRBD1 (5 bases). From germline, CDR1 is MDHEN and CDR2 SYDVKM. The CDR3 runs to 13 residues. V gave up 1 base and J gave up 5 bases, with 8 bases separating them. CDR3 sequence reads: CASSLLTAYGYTF. CDR3 sequence (DNA): TGTGCCAGCAGTTTATTGACAGCTTATGGCTACACCTTC.

V gene TRBV7-2 combines with J gene TRBJ2-7; tentative D call: TRBD1 (5 bases). Between the trimmed V and J ends, which lost 1 base and 6 bases, there was a span of 13 bases. CDR1 is SGHTA, CDR2 FQGNSA, per germline. The CDR3 sequence is 14 residues long. CDR3 DNA sequence: TGTGCCAGCAGCTTAGTTCAGGGCAGGGCCGAGCAGTACTTC. Translated, it gives CASSLVQGRAEQYF.

In its sample, this clone was seen a few times. The chain recombines TRBV29-1 with TRBJ1-2, with TRBD1 matching over 11 bases. With 7 bases clipped from V and 8 bases from J, the junction kept 3 bases outside the gene matches. The germline gives CDR1 SQVTM, CDR2 ANQGSEA. CDR3 size: 11 residues. CDR3 sequence: CSAGTGGGYTF. The CDR3 DNA follows: TGCAGCGCTGGGACAGGGGGAGGCTACACCTTC.

The gene calls are TRBV28 and TRBJ2-7, with 11 bases matching TRBD2. The CDR3 covers 13 residues. V lost 11 bases and J lost 4; bases outside the gene matches: 7. Germline V CDR1 and CDR2: MDHEN, SYDVKM. In DNA, the CDR3 is TGTGCCGCGGGGGGACTAGCGGATTACGAGCAGTACTTC. This encodes CAAGGLADYEQYF.

This clone was seen only a few times. The chain recombines TRBV29-1 with TRBJ1-2, with no clear D. The germline V gene has CDR1 SQVTM and CDR2 ANQGSEA. The CDR3 extends over 12 amino acids. V was shortened by 2 bases and J by 3 bases, with 7 bases between the two germline ends. The CDR3 DNA reads TGCAGCGTTGAATGGGGAGACTATGGCTACACCTTC. Encoded protein: CSVEWGDYGYTF. The complete variable domain, with remaining parts taken from reference TRBV29-1 and TRBJ1-2, reads SAVISQKPSRDICQRGTSLTIQCQVDSQVTMMFWYRQQPGQSLTLIATANQGSEATYESGFVIDKFPISRPNLTFSTLTVSNMSPEDSSIYLCSVEWGDYGYTFGSGTRLTVV.

V and J are TRBV11-2 and TRBJ1-1; maybe TRBD1 (5 bases). This CDR3 has 14 amino acids. Germline V gene sequence: CDR1 SGHAT, CDR2 FQNNGV. V was clipped by 1 base and J by 5 bases, with 11 bases between them. CDR3 amino acids: CASSLGQMGTEAFF. In DNA, the CDR3 is TGTGCCAGCAGCTTAGGACAGATGGGAACTGAAGCTTTCTTT.

J is TRBJ1-6 and V is TRBV5-1, with TRBD1 matching 10 bases. With 2 bases clipped from V and 8 bases from J, the junction kept 4 bases outside the gene matches. CDR3 size: 15 residues. The V gene's germline CDR1 is SGHRS and CDR2 YFSETQ. The CDR3 DNA reads TGCGCCAGCAGCTTTCGCGGGACAGGGGATTCACCCCTCCACTTT. This sequence encodes CASSFRGTGDSPLHF.

This sequence joins TRBV30 and TRBJ1-6; maybe TRBD1 (5 bases). Germline V lookup: CDR1 GTSNPN, CDR2 SVGIG (reference sequence). V lost 5 bases to trimming and J lost 7 bases, with 18 bases between them. There are 15 residues in the CDR3. This CDR3 reads CAWSPGPVRNSPLHF. Here the CDR3 DNA reads TGTGCCTGGTCCCCGGGGCCCGTCCGCAATTCACCCCTCCACTTT.

This chain uses TRBV5-4 with TRBJ1-1; D not resolved. CDR3 length: 14 residues. The V gene lost 0 bases and the J gene lost 2 bases, with 8 bases spanning the gap. Per the germline V gene, CDR1 is SGHNT and CDR2 is YYREEE (reference sequence). The CDR3 DNA reads as TGTGCCAGCAGCTTGGCCGGAAGCAACACTGAAGCTTTCTTT. Translation: CASSLAGSNTEAFF.

This chain links TRBV3-1 (or the pseudogene TRBV3-2) with TRBJ2-3, with 11 bases that match TRBD1. V shed 5 bases, J shed 3 bases, and the junction held 10 bases outside the gene matches. CDR3 length equals 17 residues. Germline V gene data show CDR1 as LGHDT and CDR2 as YNNKEL (reference sequence). CDR3 in amino acids: CASSKYSGTGGTDTQYF. In nucleotides, the CDR3 is TGTGCCAGCAGCAAATACTCCGGGACAGGGGGAACAGATACGCAGTATTTT.

The chain uses TRBV7-8 and TRBJ1-1; possibly TRBD1 for D (5 bases). The V end was cut by 4 bases, the J end by 4 bases, with 16 bases between. The V gene's germline CDR1 is SGHVS and CDR2 FQNEAQ. The length of the CDR3 is 15 residues. The DNA of the CDR3 is TGTGCCAGCAGCTCTCGGGGGGGAGTAGGCACTGAAGCTTTCTTT. Translation gives CASSSRGGVGTEAFF.